This TCR beta chain comes out of a study of blood T cell repertoires in COVID-19. Study as a whole: PBMCs, B-cell-depleted T cells, or T cells provided the cDNA or gDNA that made up the material.

Original processing notes: Counts of nucleated cells, estimated from reference gene primer amplification, were obtained. Libraries were prepared by immunoSEQ multiplex PCR; TCRdb keeps only in-frame clonotypes and omits some of them. V and J calls plus clone size are reproduced from that table; the DNA served to infer D and trimming. The table includes approximately 150,000 clones, around four fifths detected once. Participants came from about two dozen US areas, aged roughly 18 to 95 years. Trimming cost V 6 bases and J 2 bases; bases outside gene matches: 5. The CDR3 loop spans 15 amino acids. Germline lookup yields CDR1 MNHEY and CDR2 SMNVEV (reference sequence).

The sample taken for sequencing was PBMCs or T cells enriched from blood (not recorded which). The V gene is TRBV27, the J gene TRBJ2-3, with 10 bases identical to TRBD2. The source of this sequence is a woman aged 40 to 55 who had recovered from COVID-19. The DNA for the CDR3 is TGTGCCAGCAGCAGTAGCGGGAGGTTCACAGATACGCAGTATTTT. Translating it yields CASSSSGRFTDTQYF.